This TCR beta chain was found in a study of somatic mutations in cytotoxic T cells in rheumatoid arthritis (dated by TCRdb to about 2017). About the study as a whole: Sorted V beta1+ cells also underwent TCRB sequencing, and some V beta antibody-stained T-cell populations were flow-sorted at nearly 100% purity on a FACSAria II or Sony SH800. In newly diagnosed rheumatoid arthritis without treatment, the study examined if expanded CD8+ T-cell clones harbor somatic mutations, relying on TCRB deep sequencing to characterize clonality. Patients and controls did not essentially differ in median age, which was nearly identical between the groups. TCRB deep sequencing was performed for roughly 69 rheumatoid arthritis patients and about 20 healthy controls. Broad study findings and their caveats: In about an eighth of the roughly 65 patients, more than 20% of CD8+ cells belonged to the largest CD8+ clone, while several identical CD8+ TCRB sequences were shared between blood and synovial fluid. It was unknown which antigens the expanded CD8+ clones targeted, and their absence from virus-specific databases did not exclude viral specificity. CD8+ T-cell clonality in rheumatoid arthritis patients was not significantly different from that in age-matched healthy controls. Healthy controls showed no age-related increase in CD8+ clonality, whereas patients did (Spearman r=0.49). The slight TRBV07 underrepresentation in patients was not adjusted for multiple comparisons.

The CDR3 measures 14 amino acids from cysteine to phenylalanine. The kept DNA is CDR3 alone, 42 bases in frame from the first base. Ends trimmed: V by 7 bases, J by 4 bases; bases unmatched to a gene: 7. Based on the germline V gene (reference sequence), the CDR1 and CDR2 sequences are LNHDA and SQIVND. TCRB CDR3 sequencing used the immunoSEQ assay on genomic DNA. Per the authors' processing: Only productive TCRB rearrangements were included in the analyses. A clone was defined by a unique TCRB CDR3 sequence, and clonality was computed as a productive clonality index based on Shannon entropy. The template counts of each clone relative to the total templates per sample were used to calculate repertoire overlap between two samples. V-gene usage from TCRB sequencing and V-gene usage measured by flow cytometry were correlated (Spearman r of roughly 0.56). What TCRdb holds here is the immuneACCESS table cut down to in-frame rearrangements. Part of the clones is not present; checked against another copy, under half of the missing clones reflect an unresolved V gene, and the others are unexplained. V, J and clone size reflect that table, while D and trimming were determined from the DNA. The sample profile shows more than 25,000 clones; over 65% of them were found once. The leading ten clones occupy roughly 9.9% of the sample.

With a median age of around 52 years (range about 21-75) and around 51% female, the healthy controls consisted of about 21 blood donors whose buffy coats were used. Positive magnetic bead selection on an AutoMACS was used to isolate CD4+ and CD8+ cells, with flow cytometry used to check purity. Ficoll-Paque PLUS density gradient separation was used to isolate peripheral blood mononuclear cells. DNA from CD4-enriched, CD8-enriched or PBMC samples was extracted using Nucleospin Tissue or Tissue XS kits and then quantified on a Qubit 2.0 fluorometer. About this clone: Its antigen remains undetermined. Base qualities are missing; no much larger clone stands one base away.

The sequence was collected from a woman in her late teens or twenties in good health. The sequenced material came from CD8+ T cells sorted from blood. The receptor chain draws on TRBV19 and TRBJ2-1, and 7 junction bases match TRBD1. The sequence in DNA is TGTGCCAGTAAAGACAGGGATCTTTACAATGAGCAGTTCTTC. Its translation is CASKDRDLYNEQFF.